The 23 T cell receptor beta chains below come from one sample, sequenced in a study of OX40 agonist ivuxolimab in advanced cancers. Clones were sequenced by immunoSEQ multiplex PCR, and TCRdb holds only the in-frame ones, with some missing. The sample yields 72,000 or so clones, about 86% seen once. The material sequenced was CD4+ or CD8+ T cells sorted from blood, taken in a trial of the OX40 agonist ivuxolimab. These receptors all stem from an adult with an advanced solid tumor such as melanoma, head and neck, liver or kidney cancer.

V gene TRBV30 combines with J gene TRBJ1-2, with 8 bases matching TRBD1. The V gene's germline CDR1 is GTSNPN and CDR2 SVGIG (reference sequence). CDR3 length: 13 amino acids. V lost 5 bases to trimming and J lost 4 bases; unmatched junction nucleotides: 6. This CDR3 is CAWVSGQVYGYTF. In DNA, the CDR3 is TGTGCCTGGGTGTCGGGACAGGTCTATGGCTACACCTTC.

This chain connects TRBV7-2 to TRBJ1-1; no reliable D call. This CDR3 is built from 14 residues. The germline V and J ends were trimmed by 4 bases and 0 bases, with 9 bases remaining between them. The germline gives CDR1 SGHTA, CDR2 FQGNSA. The CDR3 loop is CASSYDGLNTEAFF. The CDR3 region has the DNA TGTGCCAGCAGCTACGACGGTTTGAACACTGAAGCTTTCTTT. Combining the CDR3 with reference TRBV7-2 and TRBJ1-1 gives the whole variable domain GAGVSQSPSNKVTEKGKDVELRCDPISGHTALYWYRQSLGQGLEFLIYFQGNSAPDKSGLPSDRFSAERTGGSVSTLTIQRTQQEDSAVYLCASSYDGLNTEAFFGQGTRLTVV.

The chain employs TRBV9 and TRBJ2-1; no clear D gene. The CDR3 has 15 amino acids. From germline, CDR1 is SGDLS and CDR2 YYNGEE. V lost 0 bases and J 0 bases, leaving 7 bases between the germline ends. The CDR3 loop reads CASSVDGRSYNEQFF. The CDR3 nucleotides read TGTGCCAGCAGCGTAGACGGACGCTCCTACAATGAGCAGTTCTTC.

This chain links TRBV18 with TRBJ2-2; D perhaps matches TRBD2 (6 bases). The germline V and J ends were trimmed by 2 bases and 0 bases, with 7 bases remaining between them. The CDR3 has 15 residues. Germline V gene lookup returns CDR1 KGHSH and CDR2 LQKENI. The chain's CDR3 is CASSPRLANTGELFF. CDR3 DNA sequence: TGTGCCAGCTCACCAAGACTAGCGAACACCGGGGAGCTGTTTTTT.

This rearrangement joins TRBV9 to TRBJ2-7; the D gene is possibly TRBD2 (6 bases). Per germline, CDR1 SGDLS and CDR2 YYNGEE. The V end lost 0 bases, the J end lost 2 bases, and 9 bases lay between the germline ends. CDR3 size: 14 residues. CDR3 protein: CASSVGGVTYEQYF. The CDR3 DNA reads as TGTGCCAGCAGCGTAGGGGGGGTAACCTACGAGCAGTACTTC. The whole variable domain, remainder taken from reference TRBV9 and TRBJ2-7, is DSGVTQTPKHLITATGQRVTLRCSPRSGDLSVYWYQQSLDQGLQFLIQYYNGEERAKGNILERFSAQQFPDLHSELNLSSLELGDSALYFCASSVGGVTYEQYFGPGTRLTVT.

The chain has TRBV7-8 and TRBJ2-2; 7 positions match TRBD2. Losses at the gene ends were 3 bases for V and 4 bases for J; bases not matched to a gene: 2. The CDR3 spans 14 residues. In germline, CDR1 is SGHVS, CDR2 FQNEAQ. In DNA form, the CDR3 reads TGTGCCAGCAGCTTTGGGGGGGTCACCGGGGAGCTGTTTTTT. Protein: CASSFGGVTGELFF.

The chain combines TRBV7-9 with TRBJ2-7; TRBD2 aligns across 7 bases. The J segment lost 6 bases and the V segment lost 4 bases, leaving 12 bases of the junction unmatched. Germline CDR1 and CDR2: SEHNR and FQNEAQ (reference sequence). The CDR3 extends over 15 amino acids. The CDR3 loop is CASSSPVTSWSEQYF. DNA for the CDR3: TGTGCCAGCAGCTCCCCCGTGACTAGCTGGAGCGAGCAGTACTTC.

This clone has just a few counts. This chain joins TRBV6-5 and TRBJ1-5; 8 bases agree with TRBD1. J was trimmed by 11 bases and V by 6 bases; bases with no gene match: 9. The CDR3 is made up of 13 amino acids. CDR1 and CDR2 (germline): MNHEY, SVGAGI. In nucleotides, the CDR3 is TGTGCCAGCAGGGGACGCAGGGGGCTGACCCAGCATTTT. Encoded protein: CASRGRRGLTQHF.

This clone appeared a few times. The V and J genes are TRBV28 and TRBJ1-5; a possible D gene is TRBD1 (5 bases). The CDR3 length is 13 residues. The V end lost 4 bases, the J end lost 6 bases, and 10 bases lay between the germline ends. CDR1 is MDHEN, CDR2 SYDVKM, per germline. CDR3 nucleotide sequence: TGTGCCAGCAGTTGGGGGACGGGTCAGCCCCAGCATTTT. Translation: CASSWGTGQPQHF.

V and J are TRBV29-1 and TRBJ2-1; 8 bases line up with TRBD2. CDR1 and CDR2 from the germline V gene are SQVTM and ANQGSEA. Trimming took 8 bases from V and 6 from J; bases not matched to a gene: 12. The CDR3 extends over 14 amino acids. The CDR3 sequence: CSIPAGGVSNEQFF. The DNA for the CDR3 is TGCAGCATCCCGGCCGGGGGGGTCTCCAATGAGCAGTTCTTC.

The genes are TRBV11-3 and TRBJ1-2, with unresolved D. This CDR3 comprises 14 residues. Per germline, CDR1 SGHNT and CDR2 YENEEA. The CDR3 DNA sequence: TGTTTTCCCTCAGGCCATCTGGCTAACTATGGCTACACCTTC. Its translation: CFPSGHLANYGYTF.

This sequence joins TRBV5-4 and TRBJ1-4, with D possibly being TRBD1 (5 bases). Trimming took 0 bases from V and 4 from J, leaving 10 bases between them. This CDR3 spans 15 amino acids. Germline values: CDR1 SGHNT, CDR2 YYREEE (reference sequence). CDR3 bases: TGTGCCAGCAGCTTGGACAGGCACAGTAATGAAAAACTGTTTTTT. Protein sequence: CASSLDRHSNEKLFF. Variable domain in full (rest from reference TRBV5-4 and TRBJ1-4): ETGVTQSPTHLIKTRGQQVTLRCSSQSGHNTVSWYQQALGQGPQFIFQYYREEENGRGNFPPRFSGLQFPNYSSELNVNALELDDSALYLCASSLDRHSNEKLFFGSGTQLSVL.

This rearrangement joins TRBV5-4 to TRBJ2-7; D remains ambiguous. Trimming pared 4 bases from V and 1 base from J, leaving 12 bases between. This CDR3 comprises 14 residues. The germline gives CDR1 SGHNT, CDR2 YYREEE (reference sequence). The CDR3 DNA reads TGTGCCAGCAGCCCCTCAGCCGAGTCCTACGAGCAGTACTTC. Its protein product is CASSPSAESYEQYF.

In its sample, this clone was seen once. The chain recombines TRBV6-5 with TRBJ1-5; unclear D gene. V was clipped by 8 bases and J by 0 bases, with 8 bases between them. Germline V CDR1 and CDR2: MNHEY, SVGAGI. This CDR3 is built from 13 residues. The DNA for the CDR3 is TGTGCCAGCCGGGAGTATAGCAATCAGCCCCAGCATTTT. It translates to CASREYSNQPQHF.

The chain is built from TRBV6-6 and TRBJ2-7; TRBD2 might be the D (6 bases). The CDR3 is 13 residues long. Germline loops: CDR1 MNHNY, CDR2 SVGAGI (reference sequence). V lost 8 bases to trimming and J lost 2 bases, with 13 bases between them. This CDR3 reads CASLGRPTYEQYF. Here the CDR3 DNA reads TGTGCCAGCCTGGGGAGGCCTACCTACGAGCAGTACTTC.

The chain combines TRBV27 with TRBJ2-7; 9 bases are shared with TRBD1. V was pared by 4 bases and J by 5 bases, with 12 bases of the junction left unmatched. The CDR3 totals 16 residues. The germline V gene has CDR1 MNHEY and CDR2 SMNVEV (reference sequence). The CDR3 here is CASSSRFIWTGDEQYF. For the CDR3, the DNA is TGTGCCAGCAGTTCCCGCTTTATCTGGACAGGGGACGAGCAGTACTTC.

The chain combines TRBV4-2 with TRBJ2-7; 7 bases match TRBD2. The CDR3 contains 18 residues. Germline V gene data show CDR1 as LGHNA and CDR2 as YNFKEQ. J lost 1 base, V lost 0 bases, and 12 bases had no gene match. The DNA for the CDR3 is TGTGCCAGCAGCCAAGAAAGGGAGGGAAGGGGTGCTTCCTACGAGCAGTACTTC. The encoded protein is CASSQEREGRGASYEQYF.

The J gene is TRBJ2-3, the V gene TRBV27, with D hard to call. This CDR3 has 12 residues. With 6 bases removed from V and 6 bases from J, the gap between germline ends came to 10 bases. CDR1 is MNHEY, CDR2 SMNVEV, per germline (reference sequence). The CDR3 sequence is CASRSEGDTQYF. CDR3 nucleotide sequence: TGTGCCAGCAGATCAGAAGGGGATACGCAGTATTTT.

This clone is a singleton in its sample. V and J are TRBV30 and TRBJ2-1; 15 bases agree with TRBD2. Per germline, CDR1 GTSNPN and CDR2 SVGIG (reference sequence). The length of the CDR3 is 13 residues. With V trimmed by 5 bases and J by 12 bases, 5 bases remained unmatched. The CDR3 protein is CAWGLAGGGGQFF. In DNA form, the CDR3 reads TGTGCCTGGGGACTAGCGGGAGGGGGAGGGCAGTTCTTC.

V and J are TRBV7-2 and TRBJ2-2; D is undetermined. Trimming took 5 bases from V and 2 from J, leaving 9 bases between them. Per germline, CDR1 SGHTA and CDR2 FQGNSA. The length of the CDR3 is 14 residues. CDR3 protein: CASSVTTNTGELFF. The CDR3 nucleotides are TGTGCCAGCAGCGTGACAACTAACACCGGGGAGCTGTTTTTT.

The chain is built from TRBV29-1 and TRBJ1-4; D is perhaps TRBD1 (5 bases). CDR1 and CDR2 from the germline V gene are SQVTM and ANQGSEA. V was cut by 7 bases and J by 5 bases, with 14 bases left in between. This CDR3 is 13 amino acids long. The CDR3: CSARRTRNEKLFF. The CDR3 DNA reads TGCAGCGCCCGCCGGACAAGGAATGAAAAACTGTTTTTT.

V and J are TRBV28 and TRBJ1-2, with TRBD1 matching 9 bases. In germline, CDR1 is MDHEN, CDR2 SYDVKM. V shed 9 bases, J shed 2 bases, and the junction held 7 bases outside the gene matches. CDR3 length: 14 residues. CDR3 region: CASWGQGSNYGYTF. DNA for the CDR3: TGTGCCAGTTGGGGACAGGGTAGCAACTATGGCTACACCTTC.

The chain employs TRBV19 and TRBJ2-1, with D unclear. Germline V gives CDR1 LNHDA, CDR2 SQIVND (reference sequence). V lost 4 bases to trimming and J lost 4 bases, with 8 bases between them. The CDR3 is made up of 13 amino acids. CDR3 sequence (DNA): TGTGCCAGTAGTAAGGACGGTTACAATGAGCAGTTCTTC. Protein sequence: CASSKDGYNEQFF.